The 19 T cell receptor beta chains in this list originate from one sample, sequenced in a study of early T cells in non-severe SARS-CoV-2 infection (dated by TCRdb to about 2021). Library construction relied on 5' RACE. Sequenced using a NextSeq 500. In-frame beta chains were kept once TCRdb had trimmed the public reads at Q25 with fastp and called clones with MiXCR. Rows with one shared CDR3 protein collapse into an entry with the most common genes and DNA. The sample data list about 20,000 distinct CDR3 sequences, and 3.5% to 4.5% of these were observed just once. The ten largest clones represent more than 1.4% of the sample. Sequencing input: whole blood. Receptors originate from an adult who was a healthcare worker with PCR-confirmed SARS-CoV-2 infection or an uninfected control (not recorded which).

The CDR3, as DNA: TGTGCCAGTAGTCCGGGTGGATCAGTAAGATACGAGCAGTACTTC. This translates into CASSPGGSVRYEQYF. The V gene is TRBV19, the J gene TRBJ2-7; no reliable D call. Between the trimmed V and J ends, which lost 5 bases and 4 bases, there was a span of 18 bases. Germline CDR1 and CDR2: LNHDA and SQIVND (reference sequence). This CDR3 comprises 15 residues.

In this sample, this clonotype turned up many times. The chain employs TRBV29-1 and TRBJ1-2; no clear D gene. With 7 bases removed from V and 7 bases from J, the gap between germline ends came to 16 bases. Germline CDR1 is SQVTM and CDR2 is ANQGSEA. CDR3 size: 12 residues. CDR3 sequence (DNA): TGCAGCGCCGGAGCGGGAGGGAGTGGCTACACCTTC. Translated: CSAGAGGSGYTF.

This clonotype is labeled medium-sized (0.01 to 0.1%). A read error may produce the germline difference seen at one junction end. J is TRBJ1-4 and V is TRBV6-2 or TRBV6-3; the D is unclear. The CDR3 totals 12 residues. CDR1 and CDR2 (germline): MNHEY, SVGEGT. CDR3 DNA: TGTGCCAGCAGTCAGACTAACGAAAAACTGTTTTTT. This translates into CASSQTNEKLFF.

This rearrangement joins TRBV20-1 to TRBJ2-2, with 10 bases matching TRBD2. Germline V gene sequence: CDR1 DFQATT, CDR2 SNEGSKA (reference sequence). The CDR3 loop spans 14 amino acids. With V trimmed by 2 bases and J by 3 bases, 0 bases remained unmatched. The CDR3 nucleotides are TGCAGTGCTAGACTAGCGGGGGACACCGGGGAGCTGTTTTTT. Translation: CSARLAGDTGELFF.

This clonotype was counted ten times or more. CDR3: CAWSGSRGIGYTF. In DNA form, the CDR3 reads TGTGCCTGGAGTGGGAGCAGGGGGATCGGCTACACCTTC. V gene TRBV30 combines with J gene TRBJ1-2, with 7 bases fitting TRBD1. Germline V gene sequence: CDR1 GTSNPN, CDR2 SVGIG (reference sequence). Trimming at V came to 1 base and at J to 8 bases, leaving 7 bases not matched to a gene. The length of the CDR3 is 13 residues.

This clonotype occurred many times. V is TRBV9 and J is TRBJ2-3; 10 bases match TRBD2. V shed 4 bases, J shed 2 bases, and the junction held 7 bases outside the gene matches. The CDR3 contains 16 residues. The germline V gene has CDR1 SGDLS and CDR2 YYNGEE. The CDR3, as DNA: TGTGCCAGCAGCCCGTTAGCGGGGGGTCACACAGATACGCAGTATTTT. Protein: CASSPLAGGHTDTQYF.

This clonotype occurred many times. This rearrangement joins TRBV15 to TRBJ2-2; D is ambiguous. From germline, CDR1 is LNHNV and CDR2 YYDKDF (reference sequence). The V end was cut by 8 bases, the J end by 1 base, with 5 bases between. The CDR3 is 12 residues long. The DNA for the CDR3 is TGTGCCACCCGCAAGAACACCGGGGAGCTGTTTTTT. It codes for CATRKNTGELFF.

The table lists this clonotype with many counts. The chain recombines TRBV20-1 with TRBJ2-3; the match to TRBD2 covers 7 bases. There are 15 residues in the CDR3. The ends lost 0 bases at V and 5 bases at J; junction bases unmatched: 8. The germline V gene has CDR1 DFQATT and CDR2 SNEGSKA (reference sequence). Here the CDR3 reads CSARDRRGYGDTQYF. In DNA, the CDR3 is TGCAGTGCTAGAGATAGGCGGGGGTACGGAGATACGCAGTATTTT.

There are many counts of this clonotype. The gene calls are TRBV5-1 and TRBJ2-4; 7 nucleotides line up with TRBD1. Germline trimming cut 6 bases from V and 0 bases from J; bases unmatched to any gene: 12. The CDR3 loop spans 17 amino acids. Germline V gene sequence: CDR1 SGHRS, CDR2 YFSETQ. The CDR3 reads CASKLGQDTLAKNIQYF. The CDR3 DNA sequence: TGCGCCAGCAAACTTGGACAGGATACACTAGCCAAAAACATTCAGTACTTC.

This clonotype was detected ten times or more. V is TRBV24-1 and J is TRBJ2-2; D may be TRBD2 (6 bases). CDR3 size: 16 residues. The ends were cut back, 3 bases at V and 0 bases at J, with 10 bases in the middle. Germline CDR1 is KGHDR and CDR2 is SFDVKD. The CDR3 sequence is CATSDGGSANTGELFF. The CDR3 DNA is TGTGCCACCAGTGATGGGGGGTCCGCGAACACCGGGGAGCTGTTTTTT.

This clonotype was seen at least ten times. The CDR3 bases are TGTGCCAGCAGTGAGGGGCCGGATACGCAGTATTTT. Residues: CASSEGPDTQYF. The chain is built from TRBV6-4 and TRBJ2-3; the D gene is possibly TRBD1 (5 bases). The germline V gene has CDR1 MRHNA and CDR2 SNTAGT. V shed 3 bases and J shed 6 bases, with 7 bases lying between them. This CDR3 is built from 12 residues.

By share, this clonotype counts as medium-sized. The genes are TRBV10-3 and TRBJ2-5; 7 bases are shared with TRBD1. The length of the CDR3 is 17 residues. Germline CDR1 is ENHRY and CDR2 is SYGVKD. Germline trimming cut 0 bases from V and 5 bases from J; bases unmatched to any gene: 12. CDR3 DNA sequence: TGTGCCATCAGTGAGTCGAGAAAGGGGGCGCGTATGGAGACCCAGTACTTC. It is translated as CAISESRKGARMETQYF.

This clonotype was recorded many times. The rearrangement links TRBV4-3 to TRBJ2-5; 8 bases match TRBD2. The CDR3 covers 15 residues. Germline CDR1 and CDR2: LGHNA and YSLEER. Germline trimming cut 1 base from V and 1 base from J; bases unmatched to any gene: 2. The CDR3 DNA is TGCGCCAGCAGCCAAGTAGGGACTAGCCAAGAGACCCAGTACTTC. It is translated as CASSQVGTSQETQYF.

The chain has TRBV20-1 and TRBJ1-1, with D tentatively TRBD1 (6 bases). CDR1 is DFQATT and CDR2 is SNEGSKA in the germline V gene (reference sequence). This CDR3 comprises 14 residues. V lost 6 bases and J lost 6, with 20 bases in between. CDR3: CSAQLPGGGPEAFF. Written as DNA, the CDR3 is TGCAGTGCCCAGCTCCCCGGCGGGGGCCCTGAAGCTTTCTTT.

This clonotype came up many times. The chain joins TRBV7-6 to TRBJ2-5, with D unresolved. This CDR3 is 11 amino acids long. The germline V and J ends were trimmed by 5 bases and 2 bases, with 3 bases remaining between them. In germline, CDR1 is SGHVS, CDR2 FNYEAQ. The CDR3 DNA reads as TGTGCCAGCAGCGAGCAAGAGACCCAGTACTTC. Translation: CASSEQETQYF.

This clonotype was seen a few times. Germline and junction disagree at one end, which may indicate a read error. CDR3 loop: CASSIGTVNQPQHF. DNA for the CDR3: TGTGCCAGCAGTATAGGGACAGTCAATCAGCCCCAGCATTTT. The rearrangement uses TRBV19 and TRBJ1-5; the match to TRBD1 covers 7 bases. The CDR3 length is 14 residues. The V gene's germline CDR1 is LNHDA and CDR2 SQIVND (reference sequence).

This clonotype is judged medium-sized. The rearrangement links TRBV30 to TRBJ1-1; D uncertain. Trimming removed 0 bases at V and 8 bases at J, with 13 bases between. Germline lookup yields CDR1 GTSNPN and CDR2 SVGIG (reference sequence). The CDR3 sequence is 13 residues long. This CDR3 reads CAWSVLGGGEAFF. The DNA for the CDR3 is TGTGCCTGGAGTGTACTAGGAGGAGGCGAAGCTTTCTTT.

This clonotype was detected many times. The chain combines TRBV6-5 with TRBJ1-1; the D is unclear. Trimming cost V 6 bases and J 2 bases, with 10 bases left between them. Germline V gene data show CDR1 as MNHEY and CDR2 as SVGAGI. The CDR3 totals 13 residues. DNA for the CDR3: TGTGCCAGCAGCCGCGACATCAACACTGAAGCTTTCTTT. Translated: CASSRDINTEAFF.

This clonotype has a count of ten or more. The rearrangement uses TRBV19 and TRBJ2-7; D is undetermined. CDR1 is LNHDA, CDR2 SQIVND, per germline (reference sequence). V was shortened by 0 bases and J by 2 bases, with 5 bases between the two germline ends. The CDR3 is 13 amino acids. The DNA for the CDR3 is TGTGCCAGTAGTATAGAGTACACCTACGAGCAGTACTTC. This sequence encodes CASSIEYTYEQYF.